The sequence of this TCR beta chain was determined in a study of blood T cell repertoires in COVID-19. The germline CDR1 and CDR2 sequences are LGHNA and YNFKEQ. V lost 1 base, J lost 3 bases, and 6 bases stayed unmatched. This CDR3 contains 16 residues. Authors' processing steps: Reference gene primer amplification gave nucleated cell count estimates. TCRdb's copy holds only in-frame clones and misses some; the assay was immunoSEQ multiplex PCR. The D gene and trimming were derived from the DNA, and the V and J assignments and clone size from that table. Seen here are hundreds of thousands of clones, less than 90% observed once, and the top ten hold under 3.5%.

The sequence was obtained from a woman in her 50s who had recovered from COVID-19. The specimen sequenced was PBMCs or T cells enriched from blood (not recorded which). The chain joins TRBV4-2 to TRBJ2-1; 7 positions match TRBD2. The CDR3 loop is CASSQVRSSGYNEQFF. CDR3 coding DNA: TGTGCCAGCAGCCAAGTTCGGTCTAGCGGCTACAATGAGCAGTTCTTC.